One sample yielded the 27 T cell receptor beta chains listed below, sequenced in a study of cytomegalovirus exposure and HLA in healthy donors. With 60 Vbeta and 13 Jbeta primers, the PCR was carried out. The assay was immunoSEQ multiplex PCR, and TCRdb's table has in-frame clones only and misses some. The profile covers around 180,000 clones, with 65% to 90% appearing a single time and about 1.3% taken by the ten largest. Specimen: PBMCs. These receptors were collected from a girl aged 2 to 9 in good health and CMV-seropositive.

The chain is built from TRBV6-1 and TRBJ2-7; D might be TRBD2 (5 bases). V was shortened by 4 bases and J by 5 bases, with 12 bases between the two germline ends. From germline, CDR1 is MNHNS and CDR2 SASEGT. The CDR3 consists of 13 residues. CDR3 sequence reads: CASSGLSPNEQYF. The CDR3, as DNA: TGTGCCAGCAGTGGACTATCCCCGAACGAGCAGTACTTC.

This sequence joins TRBV6-4 and TRBJ2-3; D is perhaps TRBD1 (5 bases). The ends were cut back, 4 bases at V and 7 bases at J, with 12 bases in the middle. CDR1 is MRHNA and CDR2 is SNTAGT in the germline V gene. This CDR3 contains 13 residues. The CDR3 coding sequence is TGTGCCAGCAGTGGGGCAGGGTCAAATACGCAGTATTTT. Protein: CASSGAGSNTQYF.

V gene TRBV4-1 combines with J gene TRBJ1-5; D not certain. In germline, CDR1 is MGHRA, CDR2 YSYEKL. Trimming left V 0 bases short and J 4 bases short, with 10 bases between. CDR3 size: 15 residues. For the CDR3, the DNA is TGCGCCAGCAGCCAAGAGCAAAGCCCTAATCAGCCCCAGCATTTT. It codes for CASSQEQSPNQPQHF.

This clone was recorded once. In DNA form, the CDR3 reads TGTGCCTGGCACAGGGACTCCTACGAGCAGTACTTC. This gives the protein CAWHRDSYEQYF. This rearrangement joins TRBV30 to TRBJ2-7; a possible D gene is TRBD1 (6 bases). The V gene lost 5 bases and the J gene lost 0 bases, with 8 bases spanning the gap. CDR3 length equals 12 residues. Germline values: CDR1 GTSNPN, CDR2 SVGIG (reference sequence).

The chain has TRBV18 and TRBJ1-1; 7 bases match TRBD1. The CDR3 contains 15 residues. After removal of 4 bases from V and 5 bases from J, the junction contained 10 bases not matched to a gene. The germline V gene has CDR1 KGHSH and CDR2 LQKENI. This chain's CDR3 is CASSQSTGTETEAFF. The CDR3 coding sequence is TGTGCCAGCTCACAAAGTACCGGGACAGAAACTGAAGCTTTCTTT.

This chain joins TRBV2 and TRBJ2-1, with D perhaps matching TRBD2 (5 bases). V lost 4 bases to trimming and J lost 8 bases, with 15 bases between them. Germline-derived CDR1 and CDR2 are SNHLY and FYNNEI. The CDR3 is made up of 14 amino acids. CDR3 amino acids: CASSALASLHEQFF. CDR3 sequence (DNA): TGTGCCAGCAGTGCTCTAGCCTCCCTCCATGAGCAGTTCTTC.

This chain joins TRBV7-2 and TRBJ1-4; D may be TRBD1 (5 bases). Between the trimmed V and J ends, which lost 4 bases and 7 bases, there was a span of 16 bases. Germline CDR1 and CDR2: SGHTA and FQGNSA. CDR3 length equals 15 residues. The CDR3 DNA reads TGTGCCAGCAGCTCCGACGGGGACTTGGGTGAAAAACTGTTTTTT. Translating it yields CASSSDGDLGEKLFF.

The chain employs TRBV30 and TRBJ1-1; D not certain. The germline CDR1 and CDR2 sequences are GTSNPN and SVGIG (reference sequence). V was cut by 1 base and J by 3 bases, with 6 bases left in between. The CDR3 runs 12 residues. The CDR3 spells CAWSGEYTEAFF. CDR3 nucleotide sequence: TGTGCCTGGAGTGGTGAGTACACTGAAGCTTTCTTT.

The J gene is TRBJ2-2, the V gene TRBV5-1; 7 nucleotides align to TRBD1. Per germline, CDR1 SGHRS and CDR2 YFSETQ. The ends lost 3 bases at V and 6 bases at J; junction bases unmatched: 8. The CDR3 is 15 residues long. CDR3 nucleotides: TGCGCCAGCAGCTGGGCTAAGGGGGCGTCCGGGGAGCTGTTTTTT. Encoded protein: CASSWAKGASGELFF.

The J gene is TRBJ1-5, the V gene TRBV7-2; D might be TRBD1 (5 bases). The germline CDR1 and CDR2 sequences are SGHTA and FQGNSA. This CDR3 is 14 amino acids long. Trimming pared 3 bases from V and 3 bases from J, leaving 9 bases between. The chain's CDR3 is CASSFGQPNQPQHF. The CDR3 nucleotides read TGTGCCAGCAGCTTCGGACAACCCAATCAGCCCCAGCATTTT.

This clone has a handful of counts. The chain carries TRBV5-1 and TRBJ1-1; D remains ambiguous. The CDR3 length is 13 residues. Germline loops: CDR1 SGHRS, CDR2 YFSETQ. Trimming took 1 base from V and 5 from J, leaving 9 bases between them. The CDR3 is CASSLSPVTEAFF. The DNA of the CDR3 is TGCGCCAGCAGCTTGAGTCCAGTTACTGAAGCTTTCTTT.

The chain recombines TRBV10-1 with TRBJ2-5, with TRBD2 identical over 7 bases. The CDR3 sequence is 13 residues long. The germline V gene encodes CDR1 WNHNN and CDR2 SYGVQD (reference sequence). Losses at the gene ends were 6 bases for V and 3 bases for J; bases not matched to a gene: 4. The chain's CDR3 is CASSPGGKETQYF. CDR3 nucleotides: TGCGCCAGCAGCCCCGGGGGGAAAGAGACCCAGTACTTC.

The V and J genes are TRBV30 and TRBJ2-3; unclear D gene. The CDR3 covers 12 residues. Trimming shortened V by 3 bases and J by 1 base, and 5 bases separated the two germline ends. Germline CDR1 GTSNPN, CDR2 SVGIG (reference sequence). The CDR3 nucleotides are TGTGCCTGGAGATCGGGCACAGATACGCAGTATTTT. It is translated as CAWRSGTDTQYF.

The chain combines TRBV7-9 with TRBJ1-1, with a possible D match to TRBD1 (5 bases). The germline V gene has CDR1 SEHNR and CDR2 FQNEAQ (reference sequence). The length of the CDR3 is 12 residues. Trimming stripped 0 bases from V and 8 bases from J, with 7 bases between. CDR3 DNA: TGTGCCAGCAGCTTAGCGGAGGGGGAAGCTTTCTTT. The encoded protein is CASSLAEGEAFF.

This chain uses TRBV4-1 with TRBJ2-7, with 7 bases that match TRBD2. V gave up 0 bases and J gave up 3 bases; unmatched junction bases: 5. The CDR3 loop spans 15 amino acids. Germline V lookup: CDR1 MGHRA, CDR2 YSYEKL. The DNA for the CDR3 is TGCGCCAGCAGCCAAGATGGGGAGGGGAGCTACGAGCAGTACTTC. Its protein is CASSQDGEGSYEQYF.

The chain is built from TRBV5-1 and TRBJ2-3, with TRBD1 matching over 9 bases. The CDR3 spans 15 residues. V lost 4 bases to trimming and J lost 4 bases; unmatched junction nucleotides: 7. Germline V lookup: CDR1 SGHRS, CDR2 YFSETQ. The CDR3: CASSTRGQGPDTQYF. The CDR3 nucleotides read TGCGCCAGCAGCACCCGTGGACAGGGGCCAGATACGCAGTATTTT.

This clone was observed a single time. The chain is built from TRBV5-8 and TRBJ2-1, with TRBD1 identical over 8 bases. With 5 bases clipped from V and 7 bases from J, the junction kept 8 bases outside the gene matches. The CDR3 runs to 14 residues. Germline V gene sequence: CDR1 SGHTS, CDR2 YDEGEE. The CDR3 DNA reads as TGTGCCAGCAGAGAAACGGGACAGGTTAATGAGCAGTTCTTC. Its protein is CASRETGQVNEQFF. Looking up the rest from reference TRBV5-8 and TRBJ2-1 gives the full variable domain: EAGVTQSPTHLIKTRGQQATLRCSPISGHTSVYWYQQALGLGLQFLLWYDEGEERNRGNFPPRFSGRQFPNYSSELNVNALELEDSALYLCASRETGQVNEQFFGPGTRLTVL.

The V call is TRBV2, the J call TRBJ2-7, with D possibly matching TRBD1 (5 bases). The CDR3 totals 13 residues. Germline assignment: CDR1 SNHLY and CDR2 FYNNEI. Trimming stripped 4 bases from V and 12 bases from J, with 19 bases between. The CDR3 sequence is CASSGGRAVILYF. Here the CDR3 DNA reads TGTGCCAGCAGTGGGGGCAGGGCCGTTATATTGTACTTC.

This chain connects TRBV6-1 to TRBJ1-2; a possible D gene is TRBD1 (5 bases). There are 14 residues in the CDR3. Between the trimmed V and J ends, which lost 2 bases and 2 bases, there was a span of 9 bases. Germline V gives CDR1 MNHNS, CDR2 SASEGT. CDR3 sequence (DNA): TGTGCCAGCAGTGAATTTCAGGGAAACTATGGCTACACCTTC. This gives the protein CASSEFQGNYGYTF.

The count of this clone is one. The V and J genes are TRBV19 and TRBJ2-4; TRBD1 might be the D (6 bases). Trimming shortened V by 4 bases and J by 8 bases, and 18 bases separated the two germline ends. From germline, CDR1 is LNHDA and CDR2 SQIVND (reference sequence). This CDR3 has 15 residues. For the CDR3, the DNA is TGTGCCAGTAGTAGGGGACACGCCAGAGGAGACATTCAGTACTTC. Protein product: CASSRGHARGDIQYF.

The genes are TRBV7-6 and TRBJ2-7; weak D call: TRBD2 (5 bases). V lost 5 bases to trimming and J lost 0 bases, with 11 bases between them. The CDR3 contains 14 residues. Germline values: CDR1 SGHVS, CDR2 FNYEAQ. The CDR3 sequence: CASSQRADSYEQYF. The CDR3 DNA reads as TGTGCCAGCAGCCAACGAGCGGACTCCTACGAGCAGTACTTC.

V is TRBV28 and J is TRBJ1-1; a weak D match, TRBD1 (5 bases). V lost 5 bases and J 1 base, leaving 5 bases between the germline ends. The CDR3 is made up of 12 amino acids. Germline V gene data show CDR1 as MDHEN and CDR2 as SYDVKM. CDR3 sequence (DNA): TGTGCCAGCAGTACAGGGAACACTGAAGCTTTCTTT. Amino acids: CASSTGNTEAFF.

The DNA of the CDR3 is TGTGCCACCAGCAACGACAGGGGGTCCTACGAGCAGTACTTC. Translating it yields CATSNDRGSYEQYF. This sequence joins TRBV15 and TRBJ2-7, with TRBD1 matching 9 bases. Looked up from germline, CDR1 is LNHNV and CDR2 is YYDKDF (reference sequence). The CDR3 loop spans 14 amino acids. V lost 4 bases and J lost 1; bases outside the gene matches: 2.

The CDR3 protein is CASSFPTAGDPDDSGANVLTF. DNA of the CDR3: TGTGCCAGCAGTTTCCCAACGGCAGGGGATCCAGATGACTCTGGGGCCAACGTCCTGACTTTC. The chain uses TRBV28 and TRBJ2-6; a possible D gene is TRBD1 (6 bases). The CDR3 loop spans 21 amino acids. Trimming cost V 3 bases and J 0 bases, with 24 bases left between them. The germline CDR1 and CDR2 sequences are MDHEN and SYDVKM.

The chain recombines TRBV29-1 with TRBJ1-4; possibly TRBD1 for D (5 bases). CDR3 length: 14 residues. From germline, CDR1 is SQVTM and CDR2 ANQGSEA. Trimming took off 7 bases at V and 6 bases at J, with 18 bases between the two ends. CDR3 region: CSGTSTGGDEKLFF. The CDR3 coding sequence is TGCAGCGGCACTTCGACGGGAGGGGATGAAAAACTGTTTTTT. The whole variable domain, filled in from reference TRBV29-1 and TRBJ1-4, reads SAVISQKPSRDICQRGTSLTIQCQVDSQVTMMFWYRQQPGQSLTLIATANQGSEATYESGFVIDKFPISRPNLTFSTLTVSNMSPEDSSIYLCSGTSTGGDEKLFFGSGTQLSVL.

This clone was observed a handful of times. The chain couples TRBV6-6 to TRBJ2-3; D is possibly TRBD1 (6 bases). Per the germline V gene, CDR1 is MNHNY and CDR2 is SVGAGI (reference sequence). The CDR3 contains 12 residues. CDR3 sequence: CAGGPATDTQYF. In DNA, the CDR3 is TGTGCTGGGGGCCCGGCCACAGATACGCAGTATTTT.

The V and J genes are TRBV27 and TRBJ1-2; the D is unclear. CDR3 length: 14 residues. V shed 0 bases and J shed 4 bases, with 9 bases lying between them. CDR1 and CDR2 from the germline V gene are MNHEY and SMNVEV (reference sequence). The CDR3 region has the DNA TGTGCCAGCAGTTTATCTCGCAGGTCCTATGGCTACACCTTC. It translates to CASSLSRRSYGYTF.